This passage covers 21 T cell receptor beta chains from one sample sequenced in a study of human T cells and chemical hapten exposure. Time point given: patch test 1, 2 weeks after DPC sensitization. The treatment: therapeutic diphenylcyclopropenone sensitization with weekly scalp DPC. MiXCR, run by TCRdb on the RACE reads, gives a single entry per CDR3 protein. The sample holds 150,000 to 200,000 distinct CDR3 sequences, roughly 15% seen once. The sample was whole blood, taken in connection with sensitization to the hapten diphenylcyclopropenone (DPC). These receptor sequences come from a woman in her twenties or thirties with alopecia areata. Some clones in this sample may be carry-over from other donors' samples.

The chain recombines TRBV11-3 with TRBJ1-1, with D possibly matching TRBD1 (5 bases). The CDR3 is made up of 14 amino acids. Trimming stripped 5 bases from V and 2 bases from J, with 12 bases between. Germline lookup yields CDR1 SGHNT and CDR2 YENEEA. CDR3 region: CASSTLWGNTEAFF. CDR3 DNA: TGTGCCAGCAGCACCCTATGGGGCAACACTGAAGCTTTCTTT.

This clonotype was picked up a small number of times. The rearrangement links TRBV3-1 to TRBJ1-2; no clear D gene. This CDR3 is built from 14 residues. The germline gives CDR1 LGHDT, CDR2 YNNKEL (reference sequence). Between the trimmed V and J ends, which lost 4 bases and 2 bases, there was a span of 11 bases. CDR3 in amino acids: CASSPLGGNYGYTF. The DNA of the CDR3 is TGTGCCAGCAGCCCTTTAGGCGGAAACTATGGCTACACCTTC.

The table lists this clonotype with many counts. The CDR3 protein is CASSPPTGIPTDTQYF. The CDR3 coding sequence is TGTGCCAGCAGCCCCCCTACAGGGATTCCCACAGATACGCAGTATTTT. The chain has TRBV7-8 and TRBJ2-3, with D tentatively TRBD1 (6 bases). The germline gives CDR1 SGHVS, CDR2 FQNEAQ. The V gene lost 5 bases and the J gene lost 2 bases, with 17 bases spanning the gap. CDR3 length: 16 residues.

The sample holds one count of this clonotype. A much larger clone sits a single nucleotide away, making a read error possible. The gene calls are TRBV20-1 and TRBJ1-6; 8 bases are shared with TRBD1. CDR1 and CDR2 (germline): DFQATT, SNEGSKA (reference sequence). This CDR3 spans 13 amino acids. DNA for the CDR3: TGCAGTGCGGGACAGGCTGATAATTCACCCCACCACTTT. Protein product: CSAGQADNSPHHF.

In its sample, this clonotype was seen many times. This chain uses TRBV7-8 with TRBJ2-5; the match to TRBD2 covers 7 bases. CDR1 is SGHVS and CDR2 is FQNEAQ in the germline V gene. This CDR3 comprises 16 residues. The junction had 8 bases not matched to a gene; V was cut back by 2 bases and J by 2 bases. This CDR3 is CASSLRASGLQETQYF. CDR3 in DNA: TGTGCCAGCAGCTTACGGGCTAGCGGCTTACAAGAGACCCAGTACTTC.

This clonotype appeared a few times. The chain carries TRBV7-2 and TRBJ1-3; D ambiguous. V was trimmed by 1 base and J by 0 bases, leaving 7 bases between them. Germline V CDR1 and CDR2: SGHTA, FQGNSA. The CDR3 is made up of 15 amino acids. CDR3 loop: CASSLDGSSGNTIYF. In nucleotides, the CDR3 is TGTGCCAGCAGCTTAGATGGAAGCTCTGGAAACACCATATATTTT.

The genes are TRBV10-2 and TRBJ2-3, with D perhaps TRBD1 or TRBD2 (7 bases each). The CDR3 spans 16 residues. The germline V and J ends were trimmed by 3 bases and 0 bases, with 13 bases remaining between them. CDR1 and CDR2 (germline): WSHSY, SAAADI. Here the CDR3 DNA reads TGCGCCAGCAGTGACACAGGGGAGGGTAGCACAGATACGCAGTATTTT. Its translation: CASSDTGEGSTDTQYF.

This clonotype turned up a few times. The rearrangement uses TRBV7-9 and TRBJ1-1; possible D gene TRBD1, 6 bases. Trimming removed 3 bases at V and 5 bases at J, with 13 bases between. The CDR3 consists of 14 residues. The germline V gene has CDR1 SEHNR and CDR2 FQNEAQ (reference sequence). The CDR3 protein is CASSFVEGGTEAFF. CDR3 nucleotides: TGTGCCAGCAGCTTCGTGGAGGGGGGAACTGAAGCTTTCTTT.

The table lists this clonotype with many counts. The CDR3 sequence is CASSREASTDTQYF. The CDR3 DNA reads TGTGCCAGCAGCCGTGAGGCTAGCACAGATACGCAGTATTTT. J is TRBJ2-3 and V is TRBV7-2; D uncertain. The CDR3 is made up of 14 amino acids. Germline V gene lookup returns CDR1 SGHTA and CDR2 FQGNSA. V was pared by 5 bases and J by 0 bases, with 9 bases between.

This clonotype showed up many times. This chain connects TRBV4-3 to TRBJ2-3, with 9 bases that match TRBD1. V lost 0 bases, J lost 2 bases, and 3 bases stayed unmatched. CDR1 is LGHNA and CDR2 is YSLEER in the germline V gene. The CDR3 contains 16 residues. This CDR3 is CASSQDDRGNTDTQYF. Written as DNA, the CDR3 is TGCGCCAGCAGCCAAGACGACAGGGGGAACACAGATACGCAGTATTTT.

J is TRBJ2-1 and V is TRBV7-9, with a possible D match to TRBD2 (5 bases). Trimming shortened V by 5 bases and J by 8 bases, and 16 bases separated the two germline ends. The germline gives CDR1 SEHNR, CDR2 FQNEAQ (reference sequence). This CDR3 is 14 amino acids long. Written as DNA, the CDR3 is TGTGCCAGCAGCCCCCCCGAGGGCCGGGATGAGCAGTTCTTC. It is translated as CASSPPEGRDEQFF.

This clonotype has just a few counts. V is TRBV7-9 and J is TRBJ2-3, with 7 bases that match TRBD2. With V trimmed by 3 bases and J by 3 bases, 6 bases remained unmatched. The CDR3 extends over 15 amino acids. Germline values: CDR1 SEHNR, CDR2 FQNEAQ (reference sequence). CDR3 sequence reads: CASSFAGVGTDTQYF. For the CDR3, the DNA is TGTGCCAGCAGCTTTGCGGGGGTCGGGACAGATACGCAGTATTTT.

This clonotype appeared a few times. The rearrangement joins TRBV10-2 to TRBJ2-1; D is uncertain. Germline V CDR1 and CDR2: WSHSY, SAAADI. CDR3 size: 18 residues. V dropped 6 bases and J dropped 0 bases, with 21 bases sitting between them. CDR3 sequence: CASSRLRLRSSSYNEQFF. The CDR3, as DNA: TGCGCCAGCAGCCGCCTTAGATTGCGGAGTAGCTCCTACAATGAGCAGTTCTTC.

This clonotype occurred many times. CDR3 DNA sequence: TGTGCCAGCAGCTCAGTTCAGGTGAACACTGAAGCTTTCTTT. Translation gives CASSSVQVNTEAFF. The chain links TRBV7-9 to TRBJ1-1; D gene uncertain. Germline-derived CDR1 and CDR2 are SEHNR and FQNEAQ (reference sequence). The CDR3 totals 14 residues. V shed 4 bases and J shed 0 bases, with 9 bases lying between them.

The CDR3 sequence is CASTGALMNTEAFF. CDR3 in DNA: TGTGCCAGCACTGGGGCCCTTATGAACACTGAAGCTTTCTTT. The V gene is TRBV12-3 or TRBV12-4, the J gene TRBJ1-1; a weak D match, TRBD1 (5 bases). V was pared by 7 bases and J by 0 bases, with 12 bases between. The CDR3 is made up of 14 amino acids.

This clonotype was detected ten times or more. This chain joins TRBV7-3 and TRBJ1-1; D not certain. Per the germline V gene, CDR1 is SGHTA and CDR2 is FQGTGA. CDR3 size: 13 residues. The V end was cut by 5 bases, the J end by 0 bases, with 7 bases between. CDR3 nucleotides: TGTGCCAGCAGCCCTAATATGAACACTGAAGCTTTCTTT. This translates into CASSPNMNTEAFF.

V is TRBV15 and J is TRBJ2-1; 7 bases are shared with TRBD2. Germline CDR1 LNHNV, CDR2 YYDKDF (reference sequence). This CDR3 contains 16 residues. The junction had 6 bases not matched to a gene; V was cut back by 3 bases and J by 1 base. For the CDR3, the DNA is TGTGCCACCAGCAGTGCAACTAGCGCTTCCTACAATGAGCAGTTCTTC. Its translation is CATSSATSASYNEQFF. Looking up the rest from reference TRBV15 and TRBJ2-1 gives the full variable domain: DAMVIQNPRYQVTQFGKPVTLSCSQTLNHNVMYWYQQKSSQAPKLLFHYYDKDFNNEADTPDNFQSRRPNTSFCFLDIRSPGLGDTAMYLCATSSATSASYNEQFFGPGTRLTVL.

This clonotype was seen at least ten times. The J gene is TRBJ1-1, the V gene TRBV6-1; D is uncertain. Between the trimmed V and J ends, which lost 1 base and 4 bases, there was a span of 10 bases. The CDR3 is made up of 14 amino acids. Germline CDR1 is MNHNS and CDR2 is SASEGT. CDR3 sequence: CASSEVGTVTEAFF. CDR3 in DNA: TGTGCCAGCAGTGAAGTCGGAACTGTCACTGAAGCTTTCTTT.

This clonotype appeared a few times. This rearrangement joins TRBV2 to TRBJ1-1; D is perhaps TRBD1 (5 bases). Germline-derived CDR1 and CDR2 are SNHLY and FYNNEI. V lost 4 bases, J lost 4 bases, and 10 bases lay in between. The length of the CDR3 is 13 residues. The DNA for the CDR3 is TGTGCCAGCAGTGCAAGGGGCAGCACTGAAGCTTTCTTT. Residues: CASSARGSTEAFF.

The chain joins TRBV5-6 to TRBJ2-5; D possibly matches TRBD1 or TRBD2 (7 bases each). Germline loops: CDR1 SGHDT, CDR2 YYEEEE. Trimming took off 3 bases at V and 6 bases at J, with 21 bases between the two ends. The length of the CDR3 is 16 residues. The CDR3: CASSSTSRQGLKTQYF. CDR3 sequence (DNA): TGTGCCAGCAGCTCCACATCTAGACAGGGACTAAAGACCCAGTACTTC.

The chain has TRBV28 and TRBJ2-4; possible D gene TRBD1, 5 bases. CDR1 is MDHEN and CDR2 is SYDVKM in the germline V gene. There are 13 residues in the CDR3. Deletions cut 5 bases from V and 3 bases from J, with 8 bases between. The CDR3 loop reads CASSMTVKNIQYF. The CDR3 coding sequence is TGTGCCAGCAGTATGACAGTCAAAAACATTCAGTACTTC. The variable domain in full, with the rest retrieved from reference TRBV28 and TRBJ2-4, is DVKVTQSSRYLVKRTGEKVFLECVQDMDHENMFWYRQDPGLGLRLIYFSYDVKMKEKGDIPEGYSVSREKKERFSLILESASTNQTSMYLCASSMTVKNIQYFGAGTRLSVL.